The text below deals with one T cell receptor (beta chain). What it binds is not known. Then a second PCR, running roughly 7 to 12 cycles, was carried out with a sample-barcoded 5' primer and a J-beta primer mix. MiXCR was run by TCRdb on the 5' RACE reads, yielding one entry per CDR3 protein. Counted here are about 970,000 distinct CDR3 sequences, approximately 50% occurring once; the ten biggest clones make up about 21%. Approximately 9.4 milliliters was the volume of peripheral blood drawn from each donor. The data were obtained in a study of blood T cells in healthy people across ages. Notes on the study in general: Possibly confounding the expanded clonotype changes was the fact that donor CMV status was unknown.

CDR1 MNHEY and CDR2 SMNVEV come from the germline V gene (reference sequence). This CDR3 contains 17 residues. Trimming took off 3 bases at V and 1 base at J, with 18 bases between the two ends. The chain carries TRBV27 and TRBJ2-5, with a weak D call TRBD2 (5 bases). Input material: blood. The source is a woman aged 55-69 years in good health. The CDR3 protein is CASSFDPPVAGQETQYF. The CDR3 nucleotides are TGTGCCAGCAGTTTTGACCCACCTGTGGCGGGCCAAGAGACCCAGTACTTC.